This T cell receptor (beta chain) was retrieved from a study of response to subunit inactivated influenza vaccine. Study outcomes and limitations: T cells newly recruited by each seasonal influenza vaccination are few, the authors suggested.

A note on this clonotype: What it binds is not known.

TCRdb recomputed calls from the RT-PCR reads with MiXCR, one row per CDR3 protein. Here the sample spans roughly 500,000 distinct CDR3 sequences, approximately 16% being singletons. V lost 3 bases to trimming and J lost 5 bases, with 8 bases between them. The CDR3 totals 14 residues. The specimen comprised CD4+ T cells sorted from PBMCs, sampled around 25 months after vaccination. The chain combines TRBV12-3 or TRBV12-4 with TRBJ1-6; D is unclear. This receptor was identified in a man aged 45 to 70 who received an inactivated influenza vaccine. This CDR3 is CASSFRQNNSPLHF. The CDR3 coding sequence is TGTGCCAGCAGTTTCCGGCAGAATAATTCACCCCTCCACTTT.